This T cell receptor (beta chain) was documented in a study of shared clonotypes between healthy human individuals. This clone was seen a few times. 200 to 250 ng DNA, tens of thousands of T cell genomes, went into each sorted-subset replicate PCR. This table comes from immunoSEQ multiplex PCR, and its TCRdb copy is limited to in-frame clones, with some not included. Among about 360,000 clones listed, less than 75% were seen once. Per the germline V gene, CDR1 is MDHEN and CDR2 is SYDVKM. Losses at the gene ends were 5 bases for V and 7 bases for J; bases not matched to a gene: 4. The CDR3 totals 13 residues.

The chain has TRBV28 and TRBJ1-2; TRBD1 aligns across 10 bases. The clonotype was recovered from a man aged 25-45 years in good health. Specimen: memory CD4+ T cells sorted from blood. As for subset: CD45RA-negative fraction. Here the CDR3 reads CASSGTGVSGYTF. The CDR3, as DNA: TGTGCCAGCAGTGGGACAGGGGTGAGTGGCTACACCTTC.